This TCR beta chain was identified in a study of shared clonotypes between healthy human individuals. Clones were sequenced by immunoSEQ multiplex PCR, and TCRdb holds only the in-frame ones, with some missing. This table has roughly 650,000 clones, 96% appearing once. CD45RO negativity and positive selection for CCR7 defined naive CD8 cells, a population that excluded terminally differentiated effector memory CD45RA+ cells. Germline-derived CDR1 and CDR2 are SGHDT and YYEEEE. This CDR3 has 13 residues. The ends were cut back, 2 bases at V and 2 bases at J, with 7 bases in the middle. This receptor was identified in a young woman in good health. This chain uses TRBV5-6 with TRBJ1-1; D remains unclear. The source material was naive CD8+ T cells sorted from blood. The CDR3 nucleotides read TGTGCCAGCAGCTTCTATATTAACACTGAAGCTTTCTTT. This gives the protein CASSFYINTEAFF.